These 15 T cell receptor beta chains were all obtained from the same sample, sequenced in a study of cytomegalovirus exposure and HLA in healthy donors. The PCR had 60 Vbeta and 13 Jbeta primers. The table came from immunoSEQ multiplex PCR; TCRdb's copy has only in-frame clones and leaves some out. The table includes 95,000 to 150,000 clones, about 76% detected once. Input material: PBMCs. The source of these receptors is a man aged 55 to 69 in good health and CMV-seropositive.

The CDR3 spells CASSPYHSGANVLTF. CDR3 nucleotides: TGTGCCAGCAGCCCCTACCACTCTGGGGCCAACGTCCTGACTTTC. This chain uses TRBV9 with TRBJ2-6; no definite D call. Germline assignment: CDR1 SGDLS and CDR2 YYNGEE. The V and J ends lost 4 bases and 0 bases respectively, with 8 bases between them. This CDR3 contains 15 residues.

V usage is TRBV2 and J usage is TRBJ2-7; weak D call: TRBD2 (6 bases). With 8 bases removed from V and 6 bases from J, the gap between germline ends came to 17 bases. The CDR3 sequence is 13 residues long. Germline CDR1 SNHLY, CDR2 FYNNEI. The CDR3 reads CASHGGVVGEQYF. As DNA, the CDR3 is TGTGCCAGCCACGGAGGGGTGGTTGGCGAGCAGTACTTC.

This chain's CDR3 is CASSLETGSYNSPLHF. DNA of the CDR3: TGTGCCAGTAGCTTGGAAACAGGGTCCTATAATTCACCCCTCCACTTT. The rearrangement joins TRBV19 to TRBJ1-6; weak D call: TRBD1 (6 bases). This CDR3 is 16 amino acids long. The germline CDR1 and CDR2 sequences are LNHDA and SQIVND (reference sequence). V lost 6 bases to trimming and J lost 1 base, with 13 bases between them.

The chain has TRBV5-8 and TRBJ1-3, with TRBD1 identical over 8 bases. The length of the CDR3 is 16 residues. From germline, CDR1 is SGHTS and CDR2 YDEGEE. J gave up 7 bases and V 5 bases, and 14 bases lay outside the gene matches. CDR3 protein: CASRSSPGQGSNTIYF. The CDR3 DNA is TGTGCCAGCAGATCCTCCCCCGGACAGGGCAGTAACACCATATATTTT.

V and J are TRBV6-5 and TRBJ2-7, with D perhaps TRBD2 (6 bases). Germline loops: CDR1 MNHEY, CDR2 SVGAGI. V gave up 5 bases and J gave up 3 bases, with 14 bases separating them. The length of the CDR3 is 14 residues. CDR3 sequence (DNA): TGTGCCAGCAGTACCCCGACTAGGATCTACGAGCAGTACTTC. Its translation: CASSTPTRIYEQYF.

The V call is TRBV5-6, the J call TRBJ1-2; TRBD1 is a possible D gene (6 bases). The germline CDR1 and CDR2 sequences are SGHDT and YYEEEE. The CDR3 totals 14 residues. Deletions cut 5 bases from V and 4 bases from J, with 15 bases between. CDR3 in amino acids: CASRGRQGTYGYTF. CDR3 DNA sequence: TGTGCCAGCAGGGGAAGGCAGGGGACCTATGGCTACACCTTC.

The chain carries TRBV5-1 and TRBJ1-4; D uncertain. Germline V gene sequence: CDR1 SGHRS, CDR2 YFSETQ. V lost 3 bases and J 7 bases, leaving 16 bases between the germline ends. The CDR3 has 15 residues. The CDR3: CASSSHEGGGEKLFF. CDR3 nucleotides: TGCGCCAGCAGCTCCCACGAGGGAGGCGGTGAAAAACTGTTTTTT.

The genes are TRBV5-1 and TRBJ2-1; 10 bases fit TRBD2. Unmatched junction bases numbered 11, after V lost 0 bases and J lost 11 bases. The germline V gene encodes CDR1 SGHRS and CDR2 YFSETQ. The CDR3 has 16 amino acids. CDR3 bases: TGCGCCAGCAGCTTGGAAGCGGGAGGGCCTAAGTCAAAGCAGTTCTTC. This gives the protein CASSLEAGGPKSKQFF.

The chain joins TRBV5-1 to TRBJ1-4, with D uncertain. Germline CDR1 reads SGHRS; CDR2 reads YFSETQ. This CDR3 is built from 14 residues. V was cut by 8 bases and J by 8 bases, with 19 bases left in between. Written as DNA, the CDR3 is TGCGCCAGTTCACTCATCCCGGGAAGGGAAAAACTGTTTTTT. Its translation: CASSLIPGREKLFF.

This sequence joins TRBV27 and TRBJ2-7; D call uncertain. V lost 6 bases and J lost 4, with 10 bases in between. The germline gives CDR1 MNHEY, CDR2 SMNVEV (reference sequence). This CDR3 has 12 amino acids. CDR3 nucleotide sequence: TGTGCCAGCAGCCTGACTGGATACGAGCAGTACTTC. This gives the protein CASSLTGYEQYF.

The chain uses TRBV7-3 and TRBJ1-2, with a weak D call TRBD1 (5 bases). Trimming pared 8 bases from V and 7 bases from J, leaving 17 bases between. This CDR3 comprises 13 residues. Germline V gene sequence: CDR1 SGHTA, CDR2 FQGTGA. As DNA, the CDR3 is TGTGCCAGCGAACGGGGGGGTGTTGGTGGCTACACCTTC. This sequence encodes CASERGGVGGYTF.

Only one count was recorded for this clone. J is TRBJ2-5 and V is TRBV5-4, with D perhaps matching TRBD2 (5 bases). The CDR3 extends over 15 amino acids. The V gene lost 0 bases and the J gene lost 5 bases, with 14 bases spanning the gap. Germline lookup yields CDR1 SGHNT and CDR2 YYREEE (reference sequence). CDR3 DNA sequence: TGTGCCAGCAGCTTGGAAACACGCCGGGGTGAGACCCAGTACTTC. Amino acids: CASSLETRRGETQYF.

The genes are TRBV7-3 and TRBJ1-1; 8 bases fit TRBD1. Germline-derived CDR1 and CDR2 are SGHTA and FQGTGA. Trimming cost V 0 bases and J 4 bases; bases outside gene matches: 7. The CDR3 spans 16 residues. CDR3 DNA sequence: TGTGCCAGCAGCTTAACCGGACAGGGAAGGGGCACTGAAGCTTTCTTT. Protein: CASSLTGQGRGTEAFF.

Remarks on this clone: Given the absence of the conserved phenylalanine or tryptophan at the CDR3 end, a read error is likely. No DNA is shown, since the ends of the CDR3 on it are uncertain; the CDR3 is the one TCRdb lists. The rearrangement links TRBV20-1 to TRBJ1-2; the table gives TRBD1 as D, unverified against the DNA. Germline V gene lookup returns CDR1 DFQATT and CDR2 SNEGSKA (reference sequence). 11 amino acids form the CDR3, both terminal residues included. The CDR3 spells CSAGGTGSYRI.

The chain uses TRBV21-1 and TRBJ2-3; TRBD1 is taken as the D call from the table, unchecked against the DNA. TRBV21-1 is flagged as a pseudogene. CDR3 length equals 15 residues. CDR3 coding DNA: TGTGCCAGCAGAGGGGACAGAAAGAGCACAGATACGCAGTATTTT. It specifies CASRGDRKSTDTQYF.